The 30 T cell receptor beta chains below come from one sample, sequenced in a study of T-cell memory formation after mild COVID-19. One entry per CDR3 protein, called by TCRdb with MiXCR from the 5' RACE reads. The sample consists of some 100,000 distinct CDR3 sequences, roughly 11% of them appearing once. Sequenced sample: PBMCs or a T cell subset sorted from them (not recorded which). The source of these receptors is a man aged 18 to 35 who had mild COVID-19 (a few samples of this study predate the infection). Cell type and time point are not known.

The rearrangement joins TRBV9 to TRBJ1-1, with D possibly matching TRBD1 (5 bases). V was clipped by 0 bases and J by 6 bases, with 12 bases between them. Germline lookup yields CDR1 SGDLS and CDR2 YYNGEE. CDR3 size: 14 residues. The CDR3 here is CASSVGGDSAEAFF. The CDR3 region has the DNA TGTGCCAGCAGCGTAGGAGGGGATAGCGCTGAAGCTTTCTTT.

V usage is TRBV7-9 and J usage is TRBJ2-7; the match to TRBD2 covers 12 bases. The CDR3 consists of 17 residues. V was clipped by 5 bases and J by 7 bases; unmatched bases: 15. CDR1 and CDR2 (germline): SEHNR, FQNEAQ (reference sequence). CDR3 residues: CASSTTSGGSPEGEQYF. CDR3 in DNA: TGTGCCAGCAGCACGACTAGCGGGGGTTCACCCGAAGGGGAGCAGTACTTC.

The chain combines TRBV10-1 with TRBJ2-7, with 7 bases aligning to TRBD1. J was trimmed by 1 base and V by 4 bases; bases with no gene match: 7. Per the germline V gene, CDR1 is WNHNN and CDR2 is SYGVQD (reference sequence). The CDR3 spans 15 residues. The CDR3 loop is CASSGSAGGSYEQYF. The CDR3, as DNA: TGCGCCAGCAGTGGCTCGGCAGGGGGTTCCTACGAGCAGTACTTC.

This clonotype occurred a few times. The J gene is TRBJ1-2, the V gene TRBV18; D may be TRBD1 (6 bases). V was clipped by 3 bases and J by 6 bases, with 11 bases between them. Germline assignment: CDR1 KGHSH and CDR2 LQKENI. The CDR3 has 13 amino acids. The DNA of the CDR3 is TGTGCCAGCTCACCTGACAGGTTCAATGGCTACACCTTC. This gives the protein CASSPDRFNGYTF.

V and J are TRBV6-5 and TRBJ2-7, with D perhaps matching TRBD1 (6 bases). CDR3 length: 14 residues. Germline V gives CDR1 MNHEY, CDR2 SVGAGI. Trimming removed 0 bases from V and 5 bases from J, with 11 bases in between. The CDR3 sequence: CASSYSGRGHEQYF. The CDR3, as DNA: TGTGCCAGCAGTTACTCGGGCAGGGGCCACGAGCAGTACTTC.

This chain links TRBV9 with TRBJ2-3; tentative D call: TRBD2 (6 bases). V gave up 3 bases and J gave up 3 bases, with 11 bases separating them. Germline V CDR1 and CDR2: SGDLS, YYNGEE. This CDR3 is built from 14 residues. CDR3 bases: TGTGCCAGCAGCGATGCGGGGCCTACAGATACGCAGTATTTT. Its translation is CASSDAGPTDTQYF.

The rearrangement links TRBV29-1 to TRBJ2-2; 7 bases line up with TRBD2. The CDR3 sequence is 15 residues long. Germline V gene data show CDR1 as SQVTM and CDR2 as ANQGSEA. V dropped 4 bases and J dropped 3; count of bases not matched to a gene: 8. The CDR3: CSVVWLADYTGELFF. In DNA form, the CDR3 reads TGCAGCGTTGTATGGCTAGCGGATTACACCGGGGAGCTGTTTTTT.

This chain connects TRBV2 to TRBJ2-5; D might be TRBD2 (6 bases). V was cut by 6 bases and J by 5 bases, with 22 bases left in between. CDR1 is SNHLY, CDR2 FYNNEI, per germline. The CDR3 consists of 16 residues. This CDR3 reads CASRIGWEDQLETQYF. The CDR3 DNA reads as TGTGCCAGCAGGATAGGATGGGAGGACCAATTGGAGACCCAGTACTTC.

There are a few counts of this clonotype. The chain links TRBV6-5 to TRBJ1-1, with D unclear. Deletions cut 6 bases from V and 2 bases from J, with 10 bases between. The CDR3 is 13 residues long. Germline values: CDR1 MNHEY, CDR2 SVGAGI. Written as DNA, the CDR3 is TGTGCCAGCAGGCTAACAGACAACACTGAAGCTTTCTTT. Translating it yields CASRLTDNTEAFF.

This chain joins TRBV7-9 and TRBJ1-1; unclear D gene. The length of the CDR3 is 13 residues. Trimming shortened V by 1 base and J by 4 bases, and 7 bases separated the two germline ends. Germline V gene sequence: CDR1 SEHNR, CDR2 FQNEAQ (reference sequence). This chain's CDR3 is CASSLEVRTEAFF. CDR3 bases: TGTGCCAGCAGCTTAGAGGTTCGCACTGAAGCTTTCTTT.

The sample holds a few counts of this clonotype. The chain carries TRBV20-1 and TRBJ1-1; D uncertain. Trimming pared 0 bases from V and 3 bases from J, leaving 14 bases between. The germline CDR1 and CDR2 sequences are DFQATT and SNEGSKA (reference sequence). The CDR3 extends over 15 amino acids. The CDR3 spells CSARDWSRVYTEAFF. The CDR3 DNA reads TGCAGTGCTAGAGATTGGAGCCGGGTCTACACTGAAGCTTTCTTT.

The chain is built from TRBV4-1 and TRBJ2-2; D might be TRBD2 (6 bases). V was shortened by 0 bases and J by 3 bases, with 8 bases between the two germline ends. This CDR3 contains 15 residues. Germline CDR1 reads MGHRA; CDR2 reads YSYEKL. The CDR3 sequence is CASSQEEGHTGELFF. CDR3 nucleotides: TGCGCCAGCAGCCAAGAGGAGGGGCACACCGGGGAGCTGTTTTTT.

This sequence joins TRBV29-1 and TRBJ2-2, with TRBD1 identical over 9 bases. The V and J ends lost 4 bases and 5 bases, in that order; junction bases with no gene match: 5. The CDR3 has 14 residues. From germline, CDR1 is SQVTM and CDR2 ANQGSEA. CDR3: CSVVEQGATGELFF. The CDR3, as DNA: TGCAGCGTTGTTGAACAGGGGGCAACCGGGGAGCTGTTTTTT.

This chain connects TRBV11-2 to TRBJ2-1; D is uncertain. This CDR3 is 12 amino acids long. V was trimmed by 2 bases and J by 6 bases, leaving 5 bases between them. The germline CDR1 and CDR2 sequences are SGHAT and FQNNGV. The CDR3 region has the DNA TGTGCCAGCAGCTTAACGACCAATGAGCAGTTCTTC. Amino acid sequence: CASSLTTNEQFF.

This clonotype was detected only a few times. The chain links TRBV3-1 to TRBJ2-7; D is uncertain. V gave up 3 bases and J gave up 2 bases, with 14 bases separating them. There are 15 residues in the CDR3. Per the germline V gene, CDR1 is LGHDT and CDR2 is YNNKEL (reference sequence). The DNA for the CDR3 is TGTGCCAGCAGCCATATCGTCGACGGCCCCTACGAGCAGTACTTC. Protein product: CASSHIVDGPYEQYF.

The table lists this clonotype with a few counts. V and J are TRBV2 and TRBJ1-2; D remains unclear. CDR1 SNHLY and CDR2 FYNNEI come from the germline V gene. This CDR3 has 16 amino acids. Trimming left V 4 bases short and J 2 bases short, with 17 bases between. The CDR3 here is CASSGGSLDPNYGYTF. The CDR3 DNA sequence: TGTGCCAGCAGTGGAGGTAGCCTGGACCCCAACTATGGCTACACCTTC.

In this sample, this clonotype turned up a few times. The rearrangement uses TRBV7-9 and TRBJ2-7; D not resolved. V was cut by 1 base and J by 5 bases, with 15 bases left in between. Germline V gene sequence: CDR1 SEHNR, CDR2 FQNEAQ (reference sequence). The CDR3 is 15 residues long. The CDR3 reads CASSLVSEGSHEQYF. The CDR3 bases are TGTGCCAGCAGCTTAGTTTCAGAAGGTAGCCACGAGCAGTACTTC.

This clonotype was seen a handful of times. The chain couples TRBV6-2 or TRBV6-3 to TRBJ2-4, with D perhaps given as TRBD1 or TRBD2 (5 bases each). The V gene's germline CDR1 is MNHEY and CDR2 SVGEGT. V gave up 5 bases and J gave up 0 bases, with 14 bases separating them. This CDR3 spans 16 amino acids. The CDR3 DNA is TGTGCCAGCAGTGGGACGGACAATGTAGCCAAAAACATTCAGTACTTC. As protein: CASSGTDNVAKNIQYF.

The chain couples TRBV2 to TRBJ1-4, with a weak D call TRBD1 (5 bases). Germline V CDR1 and CDR2: SNHLY, FYNNEI. The germline V and J ends were trimmed by 7 bases and 8 bases, with 17 bases remaining between them. This CDR3 comprises 14 residues. Here the CDR3 reads CASTTAGYLEKLFF. The CDR3 region has the DNA TGTGCCAGCACCACGGCAGGGTATTTGGAAAAACTGTTTTTT.

This clonotype has just a few counts. V usage is TRBV7-9 and J usage is TRBJ2-7; 13 nucleotides line up with TRBD2. The junction had 3 bases not matched to a gene; V was cut back by 5 bases and J by 2 bases. Germline values: CDR1 SEHNR, CDR2 FQNEAQ (reference sequence). The CDR3 contains 15 residues. The CDR3 here is CASSGLAGDTYEQYF. As DNA, the CDR3 is TGTGCCAGCAGCGGACTAGCGGGGGATACCTACGAGCAGTACTTC. Combining the CDR3 with reference TRBV7-9 and TRBJ2-7 gives the whole variable domain DTGVSQNPRHKITKRGQNVTFRCDPISEHNRLYWYRQTLGQGPEFLTYFQNEAQLEKSRLLSDRFSAERPKGSFSTLEIQRTEQGDSAMYLCASSGLAGDTYEQYFGPGTRLTVT.

The rearrangement uses TRBV12-3 or TRBV12-4 and TRBJ1-1, with TRBD1 as a possible D gene (6 bases). The V end was cut by 8 bases, the J end by 4 bases, with 14 bases between. The CDR3 totals 13 residues. The CDR3 spells CASGDRRSTEAFF. The CDR3 coding sequence is TGTGCCAGCGGCGACAGGAGATCCACTGAAGCTTTCTTT.

This clonotype was seen only a few times. The rearrangement joins TRBV7-6 to TRBJ2-5; possibly TRBD2 for D (5 bases). Deletions cut 2 bases from V and 2 bases from J, with 12 bases between. There are 15 residues in the CDR3. The V gene's germline CDR1 is SGHVS and CDR2 FNYEAQ. The CDR3 reads CASSLLRGSQETQYF. In DNA form, the CDR3 reads TGTGCCAGCAGCTTATTGCGCGGGTCTCAAGAGACCCAGTACTTC.

This clonotype has only a few counts. The V call is TRBV6-6, the J call TRBJ1-4; 7 bases are shared with TRBD1. The CDR3 loop spans 16 amino acids. Germline assignment: CDR1 MNHNY and CDR2 SVGAGI (reference sequence). V was clipped by 6 bases and J by 3 bases; unmatched bases: 10. The DNA for the CDR3 is TGTGCCAGCAGCCACAGGGAGGGGGCGGCTAATGAAAAACTGTTTTTT. It yields the protein CASSHREGAANEKLFF.

As DNA, the CDR3 is TGCGCCACCTCAGGGGACAGGGGAACAGATACGCAGTATTTT. Translating it yields CATSGDRGTDTQYF. The V call is TRBV5-1, the J call TRBJ2-3, with 10 bases fitting TRBD1. From germline, CDR1 is SGHRS and CDR2 YFSETQ. The CDR3 is 14 residues long. The V and J ends lost 9 bases and 3 bases, in that order; junction bases with no gene match: 7. The full variable domain, rest sourced from reference TRBV5-1 and TRBJ2-3, is KAGVTQTPRYLIKTRGQQVTLSCSPISGHRSVSWYQQTPGQGLQFLFEYFSETQRNKGNFPGRFSGRQFSNSRSEMNVSTLELGDSALYLCATSGDRGTDTQYFGPGTRLTVL.

The sample holds many counts of this clonotype. V is TRBV4-1 and J is TRBJ2-7, with D maybe TRBD1 (6 bases). V was shortened by 3 bases and J by 6 bases, with 18 bases between the two germline ends. Per the germline V gene, CDR1 is MGHRA and CDR2 is YSYEKL. The CDR3 has 15 amino acids. As DNA, the CDR3 is TGCGCCAGCAGCCACCCTACAGGGATTGAAGGCGAGCAGTACTTC. It yields the protein CASSHPTGIEGEQYF.

The rearrangement links TRBV29-1 to TRBJ2-3; 9 bases match TRBD1. V trimming: 3 bases; J trimming: 4 bases; junction bases outside the gene matches: 11. This CDR3 comprises 16 residues. In germline, CDR1 is SQVTM, CDR2 ANQGSEA. CDR3 nucleotides: TGCAGCGTTGATCTGCGGACAGGGGAGTTCGCAGATACGCAGTATTTT. It specifies CSVDLRTGEFADTQYF.

A few counts support this clonotype. For the CDR3, the DNA is TGTGCCAGCAGCCGCCCGGGAGGGCTCAATGAGCAGTTCTTC. Amino acid sequence: CASSRPGGLNEQFF. The chain carries TRBV7-9 and TRBJ2-1; TRBD2 aligns across 8 bases. The J segment lost 6 bases and the V segment lost 5 bases, leaving 6 bases of the junction unmatched. CDR3 length: 14 amino acids. From germline, CDR1 is SEHNR and CDR2 FQNEAQ (reference sequence).

This clonotype was counted only a few times. J is TRBJ1-1 and V is TRBV7-9, with 9 positions matching TRBD1. The CDR3 has 19 amino acids. Germline trimming cut 1 base from V and 2 bases from J; bases unmatched to any gene: 14. Germline-derived CDR1 and CDR2 are SEHNR and FQNEAQ (reference sequence). The CDR3 DNA is TGTGCCAGCAGCTTAGGATGGCGGGACAGGGCTAGGGAAAACACTGAAGCTTTCTTT. The encoded protein is CASSLGWRDRARENTEAFF.

This clonotype was detected a few times. This sequence joins TRBV4-3 and TRBJ2-1, with 8 bases lining up with TRBD2. Germline CDR1 LGHNA, CDR2 YSLEER. This CDR3 is built from 14 residues. The V gene end was trimmed by 0 bases and the J gene end by 7 bases; junction bases not matched to a gene: 2. The CDR3 DNA follows: TGCGCCAGCAGCCAAGATACTAGCGGAAATGAGCAGTTCTTC. Translated, it gives CASSQDTSGNEQFF.

J is TRBJ2-1 and V is TRBV18; D may be TRBD1 or TRBD2 (5 bases each). Germline loops: CDR1 KGHSH, CDR2 LQKENI. Trimming removed 3 bases at V and 4 bases at J, with 13 bases between. The CDR3 extends over 15 amino acids. CDR3 in DNA: TGTGCCAGCTCACCGGGACGGCGAGGATACAATGAGCAGTTCTTC. Its translation: CASSPGRRGYNEQFF. Full variable domain (missing parts from reference TRBV18 and TRBJ2-1): NAGVMQNPRHLVRRRGQEARLRCSPMKGHSHVYWYRQLPEEGLKFMVYLQKENIIDESGMPKERFSAEFPKEGPSILRIQQVVRGDSAAYFCASSPGRRGYNEQFFGPGTRLTVL.